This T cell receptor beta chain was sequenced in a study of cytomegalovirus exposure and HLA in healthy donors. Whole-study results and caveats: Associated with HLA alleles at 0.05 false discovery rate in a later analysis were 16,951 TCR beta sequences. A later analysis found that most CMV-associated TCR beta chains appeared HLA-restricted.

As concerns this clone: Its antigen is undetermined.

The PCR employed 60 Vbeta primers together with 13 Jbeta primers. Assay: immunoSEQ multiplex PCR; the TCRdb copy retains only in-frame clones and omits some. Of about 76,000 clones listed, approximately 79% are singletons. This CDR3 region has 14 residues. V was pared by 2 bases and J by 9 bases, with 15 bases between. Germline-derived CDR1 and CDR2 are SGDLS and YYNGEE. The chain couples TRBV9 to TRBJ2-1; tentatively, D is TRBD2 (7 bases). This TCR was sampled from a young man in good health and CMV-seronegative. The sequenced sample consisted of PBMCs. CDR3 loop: CASSVIGGPGEQFF. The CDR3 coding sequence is TGTGCCAGCAGCGTCATCGGGGGGCCGGGTGAGCAGTTCTTC.